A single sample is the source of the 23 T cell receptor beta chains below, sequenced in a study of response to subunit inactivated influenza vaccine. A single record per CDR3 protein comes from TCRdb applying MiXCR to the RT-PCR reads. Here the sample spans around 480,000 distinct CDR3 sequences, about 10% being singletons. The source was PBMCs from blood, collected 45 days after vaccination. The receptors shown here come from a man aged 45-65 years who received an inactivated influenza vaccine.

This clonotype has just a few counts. The CDR3 protein is CASSNSGGGEQYF. DNA for the CDR3: TGTGCCAGCAGTAATTCAGGGGGCGGCGAGCAGTACTTC. V gene TRBV27 combines with J gene TRBJ2-7; 8 nucleotides agree with TRBD1. Unmatched junction bases numbered 6, after V lost 5 bases and J lost 6 bases. The germline CDR1 and CDR2 sequences are MNHEY and SMNVEV (reference sequence). The CDR3 length is 13 residues.

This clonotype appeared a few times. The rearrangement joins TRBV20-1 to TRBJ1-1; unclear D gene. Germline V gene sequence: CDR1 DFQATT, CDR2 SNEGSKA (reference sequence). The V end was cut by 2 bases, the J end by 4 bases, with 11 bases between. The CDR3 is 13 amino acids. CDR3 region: CSARLMAVTEAFF. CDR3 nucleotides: TGCAGTGCTAGATTGATGGCCGTCACTGAAGCTTTCTTT.

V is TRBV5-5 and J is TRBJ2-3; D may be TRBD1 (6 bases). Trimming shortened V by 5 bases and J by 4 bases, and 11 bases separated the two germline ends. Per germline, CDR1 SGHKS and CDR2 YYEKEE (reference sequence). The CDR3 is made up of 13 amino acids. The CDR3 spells CASRQQGSDTQYF. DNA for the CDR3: TGTGCCAGCAGGCAACAGGGCTCAGATACGCAGTATTTT. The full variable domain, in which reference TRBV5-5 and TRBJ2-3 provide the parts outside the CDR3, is DAGVTQSPTHLIKTRGQQVTLRCSPISGHKSVSWYQQVLGQGPQFIFQYYEKEERGRGNFPDRFSARQFPNYSSELNVNALLLGDSALYLCASRQQGSDTQYFGPGTRLTVL.

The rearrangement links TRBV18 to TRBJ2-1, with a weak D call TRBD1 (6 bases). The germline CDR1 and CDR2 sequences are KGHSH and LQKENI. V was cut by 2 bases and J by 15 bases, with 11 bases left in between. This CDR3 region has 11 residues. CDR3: CASSPGTNGFF. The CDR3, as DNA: TGTGCCAGCTCACCAGGGACAAATGGGTTCTTC.

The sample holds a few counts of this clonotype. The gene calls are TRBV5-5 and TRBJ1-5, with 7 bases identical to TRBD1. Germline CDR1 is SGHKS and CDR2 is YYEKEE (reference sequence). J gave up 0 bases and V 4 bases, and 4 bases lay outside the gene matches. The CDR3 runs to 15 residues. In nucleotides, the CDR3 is TGTGCCAGCAGCGTACAGGGGTATAGCAATCAGCCCCAGCATTTT. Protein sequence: CASSVQGYSNQPQHF.

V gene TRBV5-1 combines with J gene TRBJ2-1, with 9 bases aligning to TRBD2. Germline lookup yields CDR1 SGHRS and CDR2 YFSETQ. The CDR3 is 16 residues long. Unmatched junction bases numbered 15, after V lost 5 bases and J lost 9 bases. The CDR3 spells CASSFRRGGWSGEQFF. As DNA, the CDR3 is TGCGCCAGCAGTTTCCGGCGGGGGGGATGGTCGGGTGAGCAGTTCTTC.

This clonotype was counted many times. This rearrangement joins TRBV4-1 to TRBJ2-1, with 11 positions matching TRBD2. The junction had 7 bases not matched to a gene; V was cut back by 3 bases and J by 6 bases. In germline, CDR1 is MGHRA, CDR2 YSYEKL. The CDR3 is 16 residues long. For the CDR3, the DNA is TGCGCCAGCAGCCAGGCACTAGCGGGGGATACCAATGAGCAGTTCTTC. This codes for CASSQALAGDTNEQFF.

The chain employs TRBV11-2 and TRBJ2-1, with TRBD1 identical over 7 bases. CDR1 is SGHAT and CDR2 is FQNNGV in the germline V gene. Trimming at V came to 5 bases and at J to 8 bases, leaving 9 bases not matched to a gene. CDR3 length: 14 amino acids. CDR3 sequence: CASSEQGIKDEQFF. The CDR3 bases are TGTGCCAGCAGCGAACAGGGGATTAAGGATGAGCAGTTCTTC.

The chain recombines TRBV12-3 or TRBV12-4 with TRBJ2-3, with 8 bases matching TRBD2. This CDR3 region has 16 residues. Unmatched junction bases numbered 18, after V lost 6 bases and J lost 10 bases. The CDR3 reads CASSRGGGLEQQPQYF. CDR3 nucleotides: TGTGCCAGCAGCAGAGGAGGGGGACTAGAACAGCAGCCGCAGTATTTT.

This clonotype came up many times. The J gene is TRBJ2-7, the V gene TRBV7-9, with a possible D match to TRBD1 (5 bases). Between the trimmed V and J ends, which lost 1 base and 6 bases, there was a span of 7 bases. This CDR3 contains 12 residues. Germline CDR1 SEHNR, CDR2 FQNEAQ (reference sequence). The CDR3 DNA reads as TGTGCCAGCAGCTTAGAGGACACCGAGCAGTACTTC. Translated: CASSLEDTEQYF.

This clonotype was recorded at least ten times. The CDR3 region has the DNA TGCAGCGTACTCGGGTACGAGCAGTACTTC. It codes for CSVLGYEQYF. The chain couples TRBV29-1 to TRBJ2-7, with unresolved D. Trimming stripped 6 bases from V and 4 bases from J, with 7 bases between. The CDR3 has 10 amino acids. The V gene's germline CDR1 is SQVTM and CDR2 ANQGSEA.

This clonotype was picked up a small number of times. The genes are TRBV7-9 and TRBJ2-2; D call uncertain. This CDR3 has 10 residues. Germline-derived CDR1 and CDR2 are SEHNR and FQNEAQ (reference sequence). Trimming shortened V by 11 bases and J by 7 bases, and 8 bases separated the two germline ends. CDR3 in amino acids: CAPGSGELFF. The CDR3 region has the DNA TGTGCCCCCGGAAGCGGGGAGCTGTTTTTT.

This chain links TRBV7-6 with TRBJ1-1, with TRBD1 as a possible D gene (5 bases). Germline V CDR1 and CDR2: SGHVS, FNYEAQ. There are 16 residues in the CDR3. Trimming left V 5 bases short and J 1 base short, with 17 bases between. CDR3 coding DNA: TGTGCCAGCAGCGACCGGGACGGTGTTAGGAACACTGAAGCTTTCTTT. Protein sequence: CASSDRDGVRNTEAFF.

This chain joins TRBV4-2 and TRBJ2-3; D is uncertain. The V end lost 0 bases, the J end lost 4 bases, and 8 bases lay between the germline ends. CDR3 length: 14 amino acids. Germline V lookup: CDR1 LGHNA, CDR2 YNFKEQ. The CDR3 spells CASSQDTMADTQYF. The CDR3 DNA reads TGTGCCAGCAGCCAAGACACCATGGCAGATACGCAGTATTTT.

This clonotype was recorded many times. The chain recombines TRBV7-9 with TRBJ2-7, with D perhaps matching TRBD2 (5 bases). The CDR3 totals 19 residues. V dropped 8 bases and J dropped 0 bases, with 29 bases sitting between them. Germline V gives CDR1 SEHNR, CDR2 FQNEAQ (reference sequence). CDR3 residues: CASGLRGTSRRGSSYEQYF. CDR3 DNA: TGTGCCAGCGGACTTCGCGGCACTTCTCGTAGAGGGAGCTCCTACGAGCAGTACTTC.

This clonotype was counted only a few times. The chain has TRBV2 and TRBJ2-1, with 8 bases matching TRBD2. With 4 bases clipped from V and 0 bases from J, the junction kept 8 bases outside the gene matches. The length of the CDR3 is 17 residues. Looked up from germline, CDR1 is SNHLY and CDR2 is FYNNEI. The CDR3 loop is CASSGRTSRRSYNEQFF. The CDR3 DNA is TGTGCCAGCAGTGGTAGGACTAGCCGACGCTCCTACAATGAGCAGTTCTTC.

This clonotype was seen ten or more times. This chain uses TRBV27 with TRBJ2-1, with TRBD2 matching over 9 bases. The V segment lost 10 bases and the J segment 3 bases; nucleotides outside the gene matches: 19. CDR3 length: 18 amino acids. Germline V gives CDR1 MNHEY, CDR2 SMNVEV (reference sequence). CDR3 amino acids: CATRGLGTSFKDYNEQFF. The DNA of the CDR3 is TGTGCCACCAGGGGACTCGGGACTAGCTTTAAGGACTACAATGAGCAGTTCTTC.

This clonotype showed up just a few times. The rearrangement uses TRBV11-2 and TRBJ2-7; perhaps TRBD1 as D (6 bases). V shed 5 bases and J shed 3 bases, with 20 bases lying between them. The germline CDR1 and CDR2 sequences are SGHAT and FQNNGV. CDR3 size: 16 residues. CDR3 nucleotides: TGTGCCAGCAGCATGCACCGGGACACTAATTTCTACGAGCAGTACTTC. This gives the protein CASSMHRDTNFYEQYF.

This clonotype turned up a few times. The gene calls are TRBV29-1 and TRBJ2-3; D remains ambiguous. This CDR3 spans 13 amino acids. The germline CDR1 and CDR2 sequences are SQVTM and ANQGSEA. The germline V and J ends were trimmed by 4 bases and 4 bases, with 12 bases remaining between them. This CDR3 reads CSVGHARADTQYF. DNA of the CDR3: TGCAGCGTTGGACACGCCCGGGCAGATACGCAGTATTTT.

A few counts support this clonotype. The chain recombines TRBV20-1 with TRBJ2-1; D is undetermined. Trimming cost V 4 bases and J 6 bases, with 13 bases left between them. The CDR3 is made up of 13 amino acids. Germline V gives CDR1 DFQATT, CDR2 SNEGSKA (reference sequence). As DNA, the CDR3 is TGCAGTGCTAAGCCCCAGAGCCCCAATGAGCAGTTCTTC. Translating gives CSAKPQSPNEQFF.

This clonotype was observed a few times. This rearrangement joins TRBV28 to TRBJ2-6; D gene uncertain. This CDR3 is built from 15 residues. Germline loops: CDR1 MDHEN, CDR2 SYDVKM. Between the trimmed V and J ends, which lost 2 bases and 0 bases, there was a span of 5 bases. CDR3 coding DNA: TGTGCCAGCAGTTTAAAAGTCTCTGGGGCCAACGTCCTGACTTTC. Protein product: CASSLKVSGANVLTF.

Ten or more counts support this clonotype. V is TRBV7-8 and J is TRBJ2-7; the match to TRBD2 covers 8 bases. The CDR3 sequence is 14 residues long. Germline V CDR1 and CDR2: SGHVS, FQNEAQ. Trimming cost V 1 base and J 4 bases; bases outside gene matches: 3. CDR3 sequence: CASSLVGGAYEQYF. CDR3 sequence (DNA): TGTGCCAGCAGCTTAGTCGGGGGGGCTTACGAGCAGTACTTC.

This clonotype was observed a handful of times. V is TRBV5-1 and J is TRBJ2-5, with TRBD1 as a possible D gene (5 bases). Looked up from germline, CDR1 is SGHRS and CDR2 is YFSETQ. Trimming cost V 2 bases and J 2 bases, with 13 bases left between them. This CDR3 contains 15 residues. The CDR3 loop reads CASSLTIGAQETQYF. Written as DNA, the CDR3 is TGCGCCAGCAGCTTAACAATAGGGGCTCAAGAGACCCAGTACTTC.